This T cell receptor (beta chain) was observed in a study of blood T cell repertoires in COVID-19. For the study at large: Samples taken during acute and convalescent COVID-19 were collected in the United States, Italy and Spain. T cells, B-cell-depleted T cells, or PBMCs provided the cDNA or gDNA that served as material.

Under the authors' procedure: The assay estimated nucleated cells by amplifying reference gene primers. Profiling relied on immunoSEQ multiplex PCR, and the TCRdb table lists in-frame clones only, not all of them. The V and J calls and clone size come from that table; D and trimming were worked out from the DNA. The sample has around 700,000 clones; around 89% are singletons. V lost 3 bases and J lost 0, with 9 bases in between. Germline assignment: CDR1 MNHEY and CDR2 SVGAGI. CDR3 length: 14 amino acids. The clonotype was recovered from a woman under 30 with acute or convalescent COVID-19. The V call is TRBV6-5, the J call TRBJ2-7; D perhaps matches TRBD2 (6 bases). Sequencing was carried out using peripheral blood. The CDR3 DNA reads as TGTGCCAGCAGTTATACGGGACTCTCCTACGAGCAGTACTTC. It translates to CASSYTGLSYEQYF.